A selection of T cell receptor beta chains follows, all from one sample in a study of blood T cell repertoires in COVID-19. Profiling relied on immunoSEQ multiplex PCR, and the TCRdb table lists in-frame clones only, not all of them. Of approximately 160,000 clones listed, roughly 80% were seen once; the top ten hold around 3%. Sequencing was performed on peripheral blood. All receptors derive from a man between 65 and 79 years old with acute or convalescent COVID-19. CDR3s include the opening cysteine and the closing phenylalanine or tryptophan. D genes are given only for firm matches. Clone sizes are given selectively: once, few, many, or a class where the clone is expanded.

D	size	V	J	DNA	CDR3
.	few	TRBV5-6	TRBJ1-4	TGTGCCAGCAGCTTCTTCCAGGGCCCCGGGGAAAAACTGTTTTTT	CASSFFQGPGEKLFF
.	few	TRBV11-3	TRBJ2-1	TGTGCCAGCAGCTTAGGGGAACCGGGGGATGAGCAGTTCTTC	CASSLGEPGDEQFF
TRBD1	once	TRBV5-1	TRBJ1-1	TGCGCCAGCAGCCCGGGACAGACGAACACTGAAGCTTTCTTT	CASSPGQTNTEAFF
.	.	TRBV11-3	TRBJ2-7	TGTGCCAGCAGCTCCGTCTCACTGCAGCGGGTCTCCTACGAGCAGTACTTC	CASSSVSLQRVSYEQYF
TRBD1	.	TRBV19	TRBJ1-2	TGTGCCAGTAGCCTTGGACAGGGCCGCTGGGGCTATGGCTACACCTTC	CASSLGQGRWGYGYTF
.	.	TRBV2	TRBJ2-3	TGTGCCAGCAGCTCGACAGCTCAGGGAGATACGCAGTATTTT	CASSSTAQGDTQYF
TRBD1	once	TRBV27	TRBJ1-2	TGTGCCAGCAGTAATACAGGGGAAGGGACCTATGGCTACACCTTC	CASSNTGEGTYGYTF
.	.	TRBV19	TRBJ1-3	TGTGCCAGTAGTCCCCGGGGGGGCGGAAACACCATATATTTT	CASSPRGGGNTIYF
TRBD1	.	TRBV30	TRBJ2-7	TGTGCCTGGACCCGGACAGGGGGCACTTACGAGCAGTACTTC	CAWTRTGGTYEQYF
.	.	TRBV19	TRBJ1-3	TGTGCCAGTAGTATTAGCCTTTCTGGAAACACCATATATTTT	CASSISLSGNTIYF
TRBD2	.	TRBV19	TRBJ2-2	TGTGCCAGTAGTATATTAGCGGGAATCACCGGGGAGCTGTTTTTT	CASSILAGITGELFF
TRBD1	.	TRBV6-1	TRBJ1-5	TGTGCCAGCAGTGAAGCGCCTGGACAGGTCCATCAGCCCCAGCATTTT	CASSEAPGQVHQPQHF
.	.	TRBV18	TRBJ1-2	TGTGCCAGCTCACCATCGGGAGACTATGGCTACACCTTC	CASSPSGDYGYTF
TRBD1	.	TRBV2	TRBJ2-3	TGTGCCAGCAGTGGGACAGGGTTGAGCACAGATACGCAGTATTTT	CASSGTGLSTDTQYF
.	.	TRBV7-2	TRBJ2-5	TGTGCCAGCAGCAAAGCGGCCAGTTCAGAGACCCAGTACTTC	CASSKAASSETQYF
TRBD2	.	TRBV6-2/TRBV6-3	TRBJ2-7	TGTGCCAGCAGTCCAGGACTAGCGGGATGGGAGTACTTC	CASSPGLAGWEYF
.	.	TRBV19	TRBJ1-3	TGTGCCAGTAGTTTCCTTCAGGGAAACACCATATATTTT	CASSFLQGNTIYF
.	.	TRBV7-9	TRBJ1-6	TGTGCCAGCACCCACAGGGCAGAGGGGAATAATTCACCCCTCCACTTT	CASTHRAEGNNSPLHF
.	.	TRBV27	TRBJ1-2	TGTGCCAGCAGTCTGAATTCCCAGGGGCTAGGCTACACCTTC	CASSLNSQGLGYTF
.	.	TRBV2	TRBJ2-7	TGTGCCGGATCCGGGGGCTACGAGCAGTACTTC	CAGSGGYEQYF
.	.	TRBV19	TRBJ2-2	TGTGCCAGTAGTATAGGAGGGTTGATCGGGGAGCTGTTTTTT	CASSIGGLIGELFF
TRBD1	few	TRBV19	TRBJ1-6	TGTGCCAGTAGGGGACAGGGGTGGAATTCACCCCTCCACTTT	CASRGQGWNSPLHF
TRBD2	.	TRBV7-3	TRBJ2-5	TGTGCCAGCAGCTTGACTAGCGGGCAACAAGAGACCCAGTACTTC	CASSLTSGQQETQYF
.	.	TRBV6-5	TRBJ2-3	TGTGCCAGCAGTTCCACAGAGAACACAGATACGCAGTATTTT	CASSSTENTDTQYF
TRBD1	.	TRBV5-1	TRBJ2-7	TGCGCCAGCAGCCTCAACCGGGACAGGGGTTCCTACGAGCAGTACTTC	CASSLNRDRGSYEQYF
.	.	TRBV9	TRBJ1-5	TGTGCCAGCAGCCCGACGTCAGGGCTGCCCCAGCATTTT	CASSPTSGLPQHF
TRBD1	.	TRBV7-3	TRBJ2-1	TGTGCCAGCAGCCAACAGGGGGCAGATAATGAGCAGTTCTTC	CASSQQGADNEQFF
TRBD1	once	TRBV25-1	TRBJ2-7	TGTGCCAGCAGCGCTGGACAGGGGAGTAAGCAGTACTTC	CASSAGQGSKQYF
TRBD1	.	TRBV9	TRBJ2-1	TGTGCCAGCAGCCCCCGACAGGGGGATTTTAATGAGCAGTTCTTC	CASSPRQGDFNEQFF
TRBD1	.	TRBV7-8	TRBJ1-1	TGTGCCAGCAGCCCCGGGTCACAGGGGGGGGCGGGTGAAGCTTTCTTT	CASSPGSQGGAGEAFF
TRBD1	.	TRBV7-2	TRBJ2-3	TGTGCCAGCAGCTCGACAGGGGGAGCAGATACGCAGTATTTT	CASSSTGGADTQYF
.	.	TRBV27	TRBJ2-3	TGTGCCAGCAGTGTTCGCGGGGATACGCAGTATTTT	CASSVRGDTQYF
TRBD2	few	TRBV29-1	TRBJ2-5	TGCAGCGTTGAATGGGGGGGGTTAGAGACCCAGTACTTC	CSVEWGGLETQYF
.	.	TRBV6-5	TRBJ2-5	TGTGCCAGCAGGCCAGGGTTGGGGCAAGAGACCCAGTACTTC	CASRPGLGQETQYF
TRBD2	.	TRBV2	TRBJ2-1	TGTGCCAGCAGTGGGGGTAGCGGGAGGCAGTTCTTC	CASSGGSGRQFF
TRBD1	.	TRBV3-1/TRBV3-2	TRBJ2-5	TGTGCCAGCAGCCAATTGGGACAGGGAGAGACCCAGTACTTC	CASSQLGQGETQYF
TRBD1	.	TRBV28	TRBJ1-1	TGTGCCAGCAGCAAACCGGGACAGCCGAACACTGAAGCTTTCTTT	CASSKPGQPNTEAFF
.	.	TRBV24-1	TRBJ1-2	TGTGCCACCAGTGATTTCGAGGATGGCTACACCTTC	CATSDFEDGYTF
.	.	TRBV7-2	TRBJ2-7	TGTGCCAGCAGCTTAGCCCTCCTAGTAGGCGAGCAGTACTTC	CASSLALLVGEQYF
.	few	TRBV7-8	TRBJ1-2	TGTGCCAGCAGCCCAACAACTAACTATGGCTACACCTTC	CASSPTTNYGYTF
.	few	TRBV19	TRBJ1-3	TGTGCCAGTAGTATAGTTCGTAGAGCAAGCTCTGGAAACACCATATATTTT	CASSIVRRASSGNTIYF
.	.	TRBV7-2	TRBJ2-7	TGTGCCAGCAGCTTAATGAGCCTGGCCTACGAGCAGTACTTC	CASSLMSLAYEQYF
TRBD2	few	TRBV10-1	TRBJ2-3	TGCGCCAGCAGCTTATATAGCGGGAGACGGGGTAGCACAGATACGCAGTATTTT	CASSLYSGRRGSTDTQYF